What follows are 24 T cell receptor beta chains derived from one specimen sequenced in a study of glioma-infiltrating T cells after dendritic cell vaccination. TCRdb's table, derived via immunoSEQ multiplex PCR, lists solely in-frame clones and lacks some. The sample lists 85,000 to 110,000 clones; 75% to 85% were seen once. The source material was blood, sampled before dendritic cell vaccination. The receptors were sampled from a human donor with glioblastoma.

The CDR3 is CASSPGQGLAKNIQYF. CDR3 DNA: TGTGCCAGCAGCCCGGGCCAGGGGTTAGCCAAAAACATTCAGTACTTC. The V and J genes are TRBV14 and TRBJ2-4, with a tentative D call TRBD1 (6 bases). The V gene's germline CDR1 is SGHDN and CDR2 FVKESK. There are 16 residues in the CDR3. V dropped 4 bases and J dropped 0 bases, with 13 bases sitting between them.

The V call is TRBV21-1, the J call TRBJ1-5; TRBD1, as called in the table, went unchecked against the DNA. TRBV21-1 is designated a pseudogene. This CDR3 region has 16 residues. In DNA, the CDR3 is TGTGCCAGCAGCGATCGCCAGGGTACTGGCAATCAGCCCCAGCATTTT. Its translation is CASSDRQGTGNQPQHF.

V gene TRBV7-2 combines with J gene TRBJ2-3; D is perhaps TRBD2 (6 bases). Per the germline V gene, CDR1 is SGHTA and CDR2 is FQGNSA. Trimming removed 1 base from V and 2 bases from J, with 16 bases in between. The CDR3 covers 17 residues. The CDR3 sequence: CASSLEVRGGHTDTQYF. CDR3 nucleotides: TGTGCCAGCAGCTTAGAGGTGCGCGGAGGGCACACAGATACGCAGTATTTT.

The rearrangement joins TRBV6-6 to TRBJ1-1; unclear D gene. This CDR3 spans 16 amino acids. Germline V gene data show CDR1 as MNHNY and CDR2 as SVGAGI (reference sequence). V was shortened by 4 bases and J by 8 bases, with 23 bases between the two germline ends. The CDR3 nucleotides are TGTGCCAGCAGTTCGCCTTTTGAGGGTACCCCGCCCGAAGCTTTCTTT. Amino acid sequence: CASSSPFEGTPPEAFF.

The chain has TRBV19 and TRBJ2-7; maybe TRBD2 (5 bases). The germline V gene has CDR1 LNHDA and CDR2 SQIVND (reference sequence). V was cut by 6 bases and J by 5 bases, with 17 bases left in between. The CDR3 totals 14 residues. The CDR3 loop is CASSPRGTSDEQYF. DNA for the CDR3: TGTGCCAGTAGCCCCCGGGGTACTTCGGACGAGCAGTACTTC.

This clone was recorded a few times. The CDR3 DNA reads TGTGCCAGCAAGGACAGGGTAGGAATAGAAGCTTTCTTT. Its protein is CASKDRVGIEAFF. The rearrangement joins TRBV28 to TRBJ1-1; TRBD1 matches at 8 bases. The CDR3 contains 13 residues. The ends lost 7 bases at V and 8 bases at J; junction bases unmatched: 9. Germline CDR1 MDHEN, CDR2 SYDVKM.

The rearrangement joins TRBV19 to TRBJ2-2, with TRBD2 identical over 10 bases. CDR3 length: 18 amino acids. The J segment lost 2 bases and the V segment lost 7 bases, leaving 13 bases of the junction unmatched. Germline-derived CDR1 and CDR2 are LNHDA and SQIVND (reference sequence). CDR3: CASTYRRPSGGNTGELFF. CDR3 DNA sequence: TGTGCCAGTACATACCGGCGGCCTAGCGGGGGTAACACCGGGGAGCTGTTTTTT. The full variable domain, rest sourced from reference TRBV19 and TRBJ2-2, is DGGITQSPKYLFRKEGQNVTLSCEQNLNHDAMYWYRQDPGQGLRLIYYSQIVNDFQKGDIAEGYSVSREKKESFPLTVTSAQKNPTAFYLCASTYRRPSGGNTGELFFGEGSRLTVL.

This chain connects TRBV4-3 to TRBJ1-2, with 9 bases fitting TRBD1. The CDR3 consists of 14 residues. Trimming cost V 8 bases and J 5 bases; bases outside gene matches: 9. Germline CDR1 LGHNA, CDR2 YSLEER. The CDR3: CASQMDRGGYGYTF. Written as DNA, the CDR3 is TGCGCCAGCCAAATGGACAGGGGAGGGTATGGCTACACCTTC.

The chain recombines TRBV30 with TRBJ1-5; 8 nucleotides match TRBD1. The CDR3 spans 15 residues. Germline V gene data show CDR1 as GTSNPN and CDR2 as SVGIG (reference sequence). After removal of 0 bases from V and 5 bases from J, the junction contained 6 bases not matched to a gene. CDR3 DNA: TGTGCCTGGAGTGTACGCAGGGGGCCGGATCAGCCCCAGCATTTT. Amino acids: CAWSVRRGPDQPQHF.

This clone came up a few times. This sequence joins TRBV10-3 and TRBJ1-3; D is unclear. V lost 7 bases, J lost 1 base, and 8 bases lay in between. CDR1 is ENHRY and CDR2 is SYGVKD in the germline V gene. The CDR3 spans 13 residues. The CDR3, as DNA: TGTGCCATCACTGACGTATCTGGAAACACCATATATTTT. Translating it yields CAITDVSGNTIYF.

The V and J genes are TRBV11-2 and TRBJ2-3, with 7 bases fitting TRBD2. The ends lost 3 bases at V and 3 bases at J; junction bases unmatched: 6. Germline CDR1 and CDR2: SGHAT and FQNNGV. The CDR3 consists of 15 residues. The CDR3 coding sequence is TGTGCCAGCAGCTTGCGGGACTATCGGACAGATACGCAGTATTTT. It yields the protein CASSLRDYRTDTQYF.

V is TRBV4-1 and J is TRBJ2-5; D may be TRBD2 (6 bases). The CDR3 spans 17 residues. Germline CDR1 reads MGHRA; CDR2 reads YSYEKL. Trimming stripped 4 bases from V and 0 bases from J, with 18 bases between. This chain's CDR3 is CASSLTRGGIDQETQYF. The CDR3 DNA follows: TGCGCCAGCAGCCTTACTCGTGGGGGGATCGACCAAGAGACCCAGTACTTC.

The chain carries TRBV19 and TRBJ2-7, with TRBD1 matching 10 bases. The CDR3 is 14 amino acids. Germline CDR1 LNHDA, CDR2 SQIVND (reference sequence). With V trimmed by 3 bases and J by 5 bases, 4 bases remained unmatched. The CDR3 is CASSMGTGVHEQYF. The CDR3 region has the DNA TGTGCCAGTAGTATGGGGACAGGGGTCCACGAGCAGTACTTC.

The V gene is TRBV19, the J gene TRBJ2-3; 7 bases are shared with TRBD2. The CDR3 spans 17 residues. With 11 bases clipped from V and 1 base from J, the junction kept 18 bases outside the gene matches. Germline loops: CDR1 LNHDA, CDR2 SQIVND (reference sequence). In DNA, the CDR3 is TGTGCCGCCAAAGGTCGGGGGGAGGATATACGCACAGATACGCAGTATTTT. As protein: CAAKGRGEDIRTDTQYF.

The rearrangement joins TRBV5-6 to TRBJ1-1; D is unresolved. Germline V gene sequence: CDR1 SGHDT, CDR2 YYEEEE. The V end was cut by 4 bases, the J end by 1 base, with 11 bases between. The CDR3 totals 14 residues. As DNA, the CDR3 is TGTGCCAGCAGCCTTGGTGCCGGGAACACTGAAGCTTTCTTT. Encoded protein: CASSLGAGNTEAFF.

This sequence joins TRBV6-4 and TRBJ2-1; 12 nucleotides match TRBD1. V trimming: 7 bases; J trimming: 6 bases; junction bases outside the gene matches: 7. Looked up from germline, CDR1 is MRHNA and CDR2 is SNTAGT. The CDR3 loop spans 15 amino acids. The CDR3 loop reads CASTPGQGAGNEQFF. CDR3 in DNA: TGTGCCAGCACACCGGGACAGGGGGCTGGCAATGAGCAGTTCTTC.

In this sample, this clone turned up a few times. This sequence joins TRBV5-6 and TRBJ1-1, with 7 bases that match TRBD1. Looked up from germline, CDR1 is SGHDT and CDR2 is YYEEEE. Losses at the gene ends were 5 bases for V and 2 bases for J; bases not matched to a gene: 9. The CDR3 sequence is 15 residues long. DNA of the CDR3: TGTGCCAGCAGGCAGACAGGGTACTCCAACACTGAAGCTTTCTTT. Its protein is CASRQTGYSNTEAFF.

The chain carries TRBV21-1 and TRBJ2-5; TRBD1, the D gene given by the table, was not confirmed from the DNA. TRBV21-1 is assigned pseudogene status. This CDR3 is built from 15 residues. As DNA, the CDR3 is TGTGCCAGCAGCAAAGTACGGACAGAGGGGGAGACCCAGTACTTC. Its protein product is CASSKVRTEGETQYF.

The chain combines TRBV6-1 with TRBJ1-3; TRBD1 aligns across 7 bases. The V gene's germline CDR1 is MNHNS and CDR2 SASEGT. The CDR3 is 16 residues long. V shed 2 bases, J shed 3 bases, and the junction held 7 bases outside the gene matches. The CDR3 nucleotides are TGTGCCAGCAGTGAATTATCCGCAGGGGGTGGAAACACCATATATTTT. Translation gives CASSELSAGGGNTIYF.

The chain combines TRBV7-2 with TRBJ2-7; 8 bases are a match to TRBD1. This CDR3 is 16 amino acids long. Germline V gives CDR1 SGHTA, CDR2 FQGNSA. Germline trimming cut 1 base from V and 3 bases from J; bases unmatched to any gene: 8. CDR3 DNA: TGTGCCAGCAGCTTAGGAACAGGGGGAGATGGCTACGAGCAGTACTTC. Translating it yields CASSLGTGGDGYEQYF.

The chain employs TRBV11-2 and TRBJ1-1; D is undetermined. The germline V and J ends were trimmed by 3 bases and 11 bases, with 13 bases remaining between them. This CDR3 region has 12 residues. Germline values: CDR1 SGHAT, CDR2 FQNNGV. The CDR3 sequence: CASSLPDSTAFF. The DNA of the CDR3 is TGTGCCAGCAGCTTGCCGGACTCGACGGCTTTCTTT.

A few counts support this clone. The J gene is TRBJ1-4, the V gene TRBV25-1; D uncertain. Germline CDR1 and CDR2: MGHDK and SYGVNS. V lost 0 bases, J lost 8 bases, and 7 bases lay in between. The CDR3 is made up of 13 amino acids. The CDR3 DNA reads TGTGCCAGCAGTGAATACGGCGGAGAAAAACTGTTTTTT. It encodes CASSEYGGEKLFF.

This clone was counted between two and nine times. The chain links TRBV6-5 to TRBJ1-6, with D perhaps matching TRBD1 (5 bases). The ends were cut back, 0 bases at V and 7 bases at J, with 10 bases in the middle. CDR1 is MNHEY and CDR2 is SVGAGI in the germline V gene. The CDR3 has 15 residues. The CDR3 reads CASSYSGEVNSPLHF. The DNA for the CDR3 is TGTGCCAGCAGTTACTCAGGGGAAGTGAATTCACCCCTCCACTTT.

The CDR3 region has the DNA TGTGCCAGTACCGGGACAGTCTTGGCCGGGGAGCTGTTTTTT. Amino acids: CASTGTVLAGELFF. The chain employs TRBV19 and TRBJ2-2; 7 bases line up with TRBD1. This CDR3 has 14 amino acids. Trimming at V came to 7 bases and at J to 6 bases, leaving 8 bases not matched to a gene. Germline V gene data show CDR1 as LNHDA and CDR2 as SQIVND (reference sequence). Complete variable domain (other parts from reference TRBV19 and TRBJ2-2): DGGITQSPKYLFRKEGQNVTLSCEQNLNHDAMYWYRQDPGQGLRLIYYSQIVNDFQKGDIAEGYSVSREKKESFPLTVTSAQKNPTAFYLCASTGTVLAGELFFGEGSRLTVL.